The 20 T cell receptor beta chains presented below share a single source sample, sequenced in a study of blood T cell repertoires in COVID-19. Profiling relied on immunoSEQ multiplex PCR, and the TCRdb table lists in-frame clones only, not all of them. The table has more than 95,000 clones, about nine tenths seen once. Specimen: peripheral blood. The receptors stem from a man aged 50-59 years with acute or convalescent COVID-19.

V and J are TRBV20-1 and TRBJ1-2; tentatively, D is TRBD1 (5 bases). With 4 bases removed from V and 8 bases from J, the gap between germline ends came to 11 bases. The CDR3 runs to 11 residues. The germline CDR1 and CDR2 sequences are DFQATT and SNEGSKA (reference sequence). For the CDR3, the DNA is TGCAGTGCTACCCGGGGGAAAGGCTACACCTTC. It yields the protein CSATRGKGYTF.

The genes are TRBV10-1 and TRBJ2-5; maybe TRBD1 (5 bases). CDR3 size: 14 residues. V was clipped by 3 bases and J by 2 bases, with 10 bases between them. Germline lookup yields CDR1 WNHNN and CDR2 SYGVQD (reference sequence). The CDR3 protein is CASSEETEQETQYF. The CDR3 bases are TGCGCCAGCAGTGAAGAGACAGAGCAAGAGACCCAGTACTTC.

This chain uses TRBV5-4 with TRBJ1-1, with 7 positions matching TRBD1. The V gene end was trimmed by 4 bases and the J gene end by 7 bases; junction bases not matched to a gene: 10. The CDR3 length is 14 residues. In germline, CDR1 is SGHNT, CDR2 YYREEE (reference sequence). CDR3 sequence: CASSRKTGEGEAFF. CDR3 bases: TGTGCCAGCAGCCGAAAAACAGGGGAAGGTGAAGCTTTCTTT.

This clone was counted a single time. V is TRBV7-8 and J is TRBJ2-1, with 14 bases that match TRBD2. The CDR3 is 19 amino acids. In germline, CDR1 is SGHVS, CDR2 FQNEAQ. The V and J ends lost 0 bases and 6 bases, in that order; junction bases with no gene match: 10. The DNA for the CDR3 is TGTGCCAGCAGCTTAGCGGGGACTAGCGGGAGAAGGGTGGGCAATGAGCAGTTCTTC. This gives the protein CASSLAGTSGRRVGNEQFF.

The rearrangement links TRBV30 to TRBJ1-1, with 7 bases aligning to TRBD1. V was pared by 5 bases and J by 3 bases, with 6 bases of the junction left unmatched. There are 13 residues in the CDR3. CDR1 and CDR2 (germline): GTSNPN, SVGIG (reference sequence). CDR3 nucleotide sequence: TGTGCCTGGGCTGACAGGGTTGACACTGAAGCTTTCTTT. It translates to CAWADRVDTEAFF.

The chain links TRBV5-6 to TRBJ2-2; 12 bases align to TRBD1. This CDR3 has 19 amino acids. The germline CDR1 and CDR2 sequences are SGHDT and YYEEEE. After removal of 0 bases from V and 4 bases from J, the junction contained 10 bases not matched to a gene. This CDR3 reads CASSLGRGQGARVTGELFF. The CDR3 nucleotides are TGTGCCAGCAGCTTGGGTCGGGGACAGGGGGCGCGGGTCACCGGGGAGCTGTTTTTT.

V and J are TRBV2 and TRBJ2-7; TRBD2 matches 7 bases. The CDR3 spans 13 residues. The germline V gene encodes CDR1 SNHLY and CDR2 FYNNEI. J was trimmed by 1 base and V by 8 bases; bases with no gene match: 5. The DNA for the CDR3 is TGTGCCAGCCACCCGGGACTATCCTACGAGCAGTACTTC. Protein sequence: CASHPGLSYEQYF.

The chain links TRBV18 to TRBJ1-3; D unclear. The V gene lost 3 bases and the J gene lost 0 bases, with 9 bases spanning the gap. CDR3 size: 15 residues. Per germline, CDR1 KGHSH and CDR2 LQKENI. This CDR3 is CASSPGANSGNTIYF. The CDR3 coding sequence is TGTGCCAGCTCACCGGGCGCCAACTCTGGAAACACCATATATTTT.

This clone was seen only once. This chain joins TRBV19 and TRBJ1-4, with a tentative D call TRBD1 (5 bases). V lost 3 bases to trimming and J lost 1 base, with 9 bases between them. The CDR3 has 15 residues. The V gene's germline CDR1 is LNHDA and CDR2 SQIVND (reference sequence). The CDR3 DNA follows: TGTGCCAGTAGTATGGGGACTTTAACTAATGAAAAACTGTTTTTT. As protein: CASSMGTLTNEKLFF.

V usage is TRBV28 and J usage is TRBJ2-7; D is uncertain. The CDR3 is 15 amino acids. Trimming left V 11 bases short and J 5 bases short, with 25 bases between. CDR1 is MDHEN, CDR2 SYDVKM, per germline. CDR3 DNA: TGTGCCTCCAGTGAGCTATTCCAACGGGTCGACGAGCAGTACTTC. It encodes CASSELFQRVDEQYF.

This chain connects TRBV10-2 to TRBJ1-5; possible D gene TRBD1, 5 bases. Trimming stripped 0 bases from V and 5 bases from J, with 11 bases between. This CDR3 spans 15 amino acids. Per germline, CDR1 WSHSY and CDR2 SAAADI. The CDR3 sequence is CASSESLGEDQPQHF. The CDR3 nucleotides read TGCGCCAGCAGTGAGTCATTAGGGGAGGATCAGCCCCAGCATTTT.

This rearrangement joins TRBV14 to TRBJ2-2; perhaps TRBD1 as D (7 bases). The germline gives CDR1 SGHDN, CDR2 FVKESK. The length of the CDR3 is 15 residues. Between the trimmed V and J ends, which lost 0 bases and 4 bases, there was a span of 9 bases. CDR3 sequence (DNA): TGTGCCAGCAGCCAAGACCAGGGGGGCACCGGGGAGCTGTTTTTT. Protein: CASSQDQGGTGELFF.

CDR3 DNA sequence: TGTGCCACCGCTCCGGGACAGGGGGATTCACCCCTCCACTTT. As protein: CATAPGQGDSPLHF. This chain connects TRBV15 to TRBJ1-6, with TRBD1 matching 11 bases. The length of the CDR3 is 14 residues. J gave up 8 bases and V 8 bases, and 5 bases lay outside the gene matches. Germline CDR1 reads LNHNV; CDR2 reads YYDKDF (reference sequence).

The rearrangement joins TRBV12-2 to TRBJ2-1; TRBD2, the table's D call, lacks a check against the DNA. TRBV12-2 is a listed pseudogene. The CDR3 length is 15 residues. CDR3 residues: CASLPSAGAYNEQFF. In DNA, the CDR3 is TGTGCAAGTCTCCCCTCAGCGGGCGCCTACAATGAGCAGTTCTTC.

This clone was observed a handful of times. The chain employs TRBV9 and TRBJ2-1; 8 positions agree with TRBD2. Germline-derived CDR1 and CDR2 are SGDLS and YYNGEE. V dropped 0 bases and J dropped 4; count of bases not matched to a gene: 3. The CDR3 covers 15 residues. CDR3 protein: CASSVAGGEYNEQFF. The CDR3 DNA is TGTGCCAGCAGCGTAGCGGGAGGGGAATACAATGAGCAGTTCTTC.

This chain links TRBV19 with TRBJ2-3; 15 nucleotides line up with TRBD2. Germline V gene sequence: CDR1 LNHDA, CDR2 SQIVND (reference sequence). Trimming at V came to 6 bases and at J to 2 bases, leaving 3 bases not matched to a gene. The CDR3 length is 16 residues. The CDR3 here is CASSGLAGGPTDTQYF. The CDR3 region has the DNA TGTGCCAGTAGCGGACTAGCGGGAGGGCCCACAGATACGCAGTATTTT.

The genes are TRBV5-4 and TRBJ1-2; D perhaps matches TRBD1 (6 bases). Germline CDR1 is SGHNT and CDR2 is YYREEE (reference sequence). This CDR3 is 13 amino acids long. V dropped 4 bases and J dropped 3 bases, with 10 bases sitting between them. CDR3: CASSPRGHYGYTF. For the CDR3, the DNA is TGTGCCAGCAGCCCCAGGGGTCACTATGGCTACACCTTC.

The rearrangement joins TRBV19 to TRBJ1-1; 8 nucleotides match TRBD1. The V gene end was trimmed by 3 bases and the J gene end by 5 bases; junction bases not matched to a gene: 8. Germline CDR1 and CDR2: LNHDA and SQIVND (reference sequence). The CDR3 is made up of 15 amino acids. The CDR3 DNA follows: TGTGCCAGTAGTATCGCTGCAGGGGGCCGAACTGAAGCTTTCTTT. Translated: CASSIAAGGRTEAFF.

The chain joins TRBV6-1 to TRBJ2-7; 12 bases are shared with TRBD1. The CDR3 has 18 residues. In germline, CDR1 is MNHNS, CDR2 SASEGT. V lost 1 base and J lost 1; bases outside the gene matches: 8. CDR3 coding DNA: TGTGCCAGCAGTGAAGATGGGGGACAGGGGGCCTTTTCCTACGAGCAGTACTTC. It specifies CASSEDGGQGAFSYEQYF.

The chain joins TRBV24-1 to TRBJ1-4, with no clear D. This CDR3 region has 16 residues. Trimming left V 11 bases short and J 0 bases short, with 18 bases between. The V gene's germline CDR1 is KGHDR and CDR2 SFDVKD. In nucleotides, the CDR3 is TGTGCCATCAACCCTTTCAAGAGTTCAACTAATGAAAAACTGTTTTTT. Residues: CAINPFKSSTNEKLFF.